The rows below give T cell receptor beta chains drawn from one sample of a study of blood T cell repertoires in COVID-19. TCRdb's table, derived via immunoSEQ multiplex PCR, lists solely in-frame clones and lacks some. The data show roughly 140,000 clones, with 80% to 90% seen just once and 2.5% to 3.5% held by the top ten. The sequenced material came from peripheral blood. All receptors derive from a woman aged 60-75 years with active COVID-19. Each CDR3 is given with its conserved first and last residue. Fields, in order: V gene, CDR3 protein.

V gene: TRBV27; CDR3 protein: CASSLFSSEINQPQHF
V gene: TRBV4-2; CDR3 protein: CASSQGGRHNEQFF
V gene: TRBV9; CDR3 protein: CASSDSGSSYNEQFF
V gene: TRBV9; CDR3 protein: CASSVSTGVNSPLHF
V gene: TRBV10-3; CDR3 protein: CAISELAGGGNEQFF
V gene: TRBV3-1/TRBV3-2; CDR3 protein: CASRLAGAGELFF
V gene: TRBV4-2; CDR3 protein: CASSQGLGRGGADTQYF
V gene: TRBV11-2; CDR3 protein: CASSLEFGANYGYTF
V gene: TRBV7-3; CDR3 protein: CASSLTGRLNEKLFF
V gene: TRBV24-1; CDR3 protein: CATSDYSYNEQFF
V gene: TRBV6-2/TRBV6-3; CDR3 protein: CASSYWQGKYYGYTF
V gene: TRBV7-6; CDR3 protein: CASSPGTGPSYGYTF
V gene: TRBV11-2; CDR3 protein: CASSLGWGAYNEQFF
V gene: TRBV18; CDR3 protein: CASSRGPSDTQYF
V gene: TRBV4-2; CDR3 protein: CASSQVDSDTQYF
V gene: TRBV15; CDR3 protein: CATSRGGTVPEAFF
V gene: TRBV28; CDR3 protein: CASIGGAESSYNSPLHF
V gene: TRBV7-9; CDR3 protein: CASTASYPSPGVVMGHNEQFF
V gene: TRBV28; CDR3 protein: CASSLVGGTSYNEQFF
V gene: TRBV28; CDR3 protein: CASSPIPGQDYNEQFF
V gene: TRBV3-1/TRBV3-2; CDR3 protein: CASRNSGQETQYF
V gene: TRBV7-7; CDR3 protein: CASSKGQGPTDTQYF
V gene: TRBV5-4; CDR3 protein: CASSLGLAETQYF
V gene: TRBV30; CDR3 protein: CAWRVGGASYNSPLHF
V gene: TRBV28; CDR3 protein: CASSPGGSSYNSPLHF
V gene: TRBV27; CDR3 protein: CASSPWRQGMNTEAFF
V gene: TRBV10-1; CDR3 protein: CASSESGRRGWQFF
V gene: TRBV5-6; CDR3 protein: CASSFTGVRYTEAFF
V gene: TRBV6-5; CDR3 protein: CASRQGNTEAFF
V gene: TRBV28; CDR3 protein: CASNHQDRGGQPQHF
V gene: TRBV5-1; CDR3 protein: CASSLKGQGASEAFF
V gene: TRBV28; CDR3 protein: CASSSHTSGHQFF
V gene: TRBV11-2; CDR3 protein: CASSFRIQGDGNTIYF
V gene: TRBV2; CDR3 protein: CASMRVGDRGYEQYF
V gene: TRBV13; CDR3 protein: CASSLDRGGETQYF
V gene: TRBV7-7; CDR3 protein: CASSLSGSYEQYF